This entry is about one TCR beta chain. What it recognizes is unknown. These data originate in a study of Graves' ophthalmopathy and Graves' hyperthyroidism. Overall study results and limits: Classification of ophthalmopathy versus stable hyperthyroidism by a 13-signature model yielded just under 90% sensitivity and roughly 80% specificity.

Trimming left V 6 bases short and J 8 bases short, with 22 bases between. The CDR3 length is 15 residues. As the template, RNA transcripts were used to amplify TCR beta CDR3 regions. HTBI primers served in a first-round RT-PCR, which a second-round multiplex PCR followed. TCRdb analysed the multiplex PCR reads with MiXCR anew, one entry per CDR3 protein. The table lists hundreds of thousands of distinct CDR3 sequences, under 50% of them singletons. This receptor was taken from an adult man with Graves' ophthalmopathy. Sequencing was carried out using peripheral blood. The chain uses TRBV7-1 and TRBJ1-2; D perhaps matches TRBD1 (5 bases). TRBV7-1 is an open reading frame, and its role is uncertain. CDR3 amino acids: CASRSLGTEVEGYTF. In DNA, the CDR3 is TGTGCCAGCAGATCATTGGGGACGGAAGTCGAAGGCTACACCTTC.